This is a list of T cell receptor beta chains from one sample in a study of T cells after yellow fever vaccination. In TCRdb, the 5' RACE reads were re-called with MiXCR into one record per CDR3 protein. Of about 330,000 distinct CDR3 sequences in the sample, 6.8% were seen once. Here the sequenced sample was PBMCs, taken more than 35 days after the first yellow fever vaccination. The source of these receptors is a man between 18 and 29 years old who received the YFV17D yellow fever vaccine. Each CDR3 is given with its conserved first and last residue. Each record gives: J gene, V gene, CDR3 protein.

j_gene: TRBJ2-3
v_gene: TRBV28
CDR3aa: CASLVGGGSTDTQYF

j_gene: TRBJ2-5
v_gene: TRBV7-9
CDR3aa: CASSFRDRGREETQYF

j_gene: TRBJ2-7
v_gene: TRBV7-6
CDR3aa: CASSPVTGRTYEQYF

j_gene: TRBJ2-2
v_gene: TRBV21-1
CDR3aa: CAILNGEGCTGELFF

j_gene: TRBJ2-7
v_gene: TRBV6-1
CDR3aa: CASSEQGGYEQYF

j_gene: TRBJ2-1
v_gene: TRBV5-1
CDR3aa: CASSSDTGVINEQFF

j_gene: TRBJ2-2
v_gene: TRBV19
CDR3aa: CASSIIPGELFF

j_gene: TRBJ2-2
v_gene: TRBV12-3/TRBV12-4
CDR3aa: CASRSSGAGTGELFF

j_gene: TRBJ2-6
v_gene: TRBV5-1
CDR3aa: CASRHGRSGANVLTF

j_gene: TRBJ2-4
v_gene: TRBV5-3
CDR3aa: CARSLVGTKNIQYF

j_gene: TRBJ1-5
v_gene: TRBV12-3/TRBV12-4
CDR3aa: CASSAGAGADQPQHF

j_gene: TRBJ2-1
v_gene: TRBV10-3
CDR3aa: CAISAAQDYNEQFF

j_gene: TRBJ2-4
v_gene: TRBV6-6
CDR3aa: CASSSNIQYF

j_gene: TRBJ2-7
v_gene: TRBV20-1
CDR3aa: CSALPIGAYEQYF

j_gene: TRBJ2-1
v_gene: TRBV9
CDR3aa: CASSVGSPDEQFF

j_gene: TRBJ2-1
v_gene: TRBV5-1
CDR3aa: CASSLTPGETYNEQFF

j_gene: TRBJ2-3
v_gene: TRBV4-3
CDR3aa: CASSQGSGGAGDTQYF

j_gene: TRBJ2-1
v_gene: TRBV5-1
CDR3aa: CASRRDRNEQFF

j_gene: TRBJ2-5
v_gene: TRBV4-1
CDR3aa: CASSPLATQETQYF

j_gene: TRBJ2-2
v_gene: TRBV2
CDR3aa: CASTTVEGANTGELFF

j_gene: TRBJ2-3
v_gene: TRBV20-1
CDR3aa: CSARGGGDTTFHTDTQYF

j_gene: TRBJ2-1
v_gene: TRBV11-2
CDR3aa: CASKLSYNEQFF

j_gene: TRBJ1-2
v_gene: TRBV20-1
CDR3aa: CSARVGANGYTF

j_gene: TRBJ2-7
v_gene: TRBV7-6
CDR3aa: CASSVLDRDEQYF

j_gene: TRBJ2-3
v_gene: TRBV3-1
CDR3aa: CASSQVIRASSGGTPGDTQYF

j_gene: TRBJ2-3
v_gene: TRBV19
CDR3aa: CASSKGQDTDTQYF

j_gene: TRBJ1-3
v_gene: TRBV15
CDR3aa: CATNPQRSGNTIYF

j_gene: TRBJ2-3
v_gene: TRBV27
CDR3aa: CASSLSPASTDTQYF

j_gene: TRBJ2-5
v_gene: TRBV27
CDR3aa: CASKTMAVQETQYF

j_gene: TRBJ2-1
v_gene: TRBV7-2
CDR3aa: CASSLLAGPYNEQFF

j_gene: TRBJ1-6
v_gene: TRBV25-1
CDR3aa: CASSESLSQSSYNSPLHF

j_gene: TRBJ2-3
v_gene: TRBV7-3
CDR3aa: CASSSSGGAADTQYF

j_gene: TRBJ1-2
v_gene: TRBV7-3
CDR3aa: CASSLTGTDNGYTF

j_gene: TRBJ2-7
v_gene: TRBV15
CDR3aa: CATSRGAYEQYF

j_gene: TRBJ1-1
v_gene: TRBV19
CDR3aa: CASSRGWQVHPTEAFF

j_gene: TRBJ2-1
v_gene: TRBV4-1
CDR3aa: CASSPSGRGGVTPYNEQFF

j_gene: TRBJ1-2
v_gene: TRBV6-2/TRBV6-3
CDR3aa: CASSTGTSGYTF

j_gene: TRBJ2-3
v_gene: TRBV12-3/TRBV12-4
CDR3aa: CASSLGQGGKKKTDTQYF

j_gene: TRBJ1-1
v_gene: TRBV7-3
CDR3aa: CASTLRRANTEAFF

j_gene: TRBJ1-3
v_gene: TRBV4-3
CDR3aa: CASSPRVEDSGNTIYF

j_gene: TRBJ2-4
v_gene: TRBV4-3
CDR3aa: CATDLNRAAKNIQYF

j_gene: TRBJ1-6
v_gene: TRBV6-1
CDR3aa: CASSGALGYNSPLHF

j_gene: TRBJ2-3
v_gene: TRBV4-3
CDR3aa: CASSQDQQGLTDTQYF

j_gene: TRBJ2-7
v_gene: TRBV27
CDR3aa: CASSLLGANGGQYF

j_gene: TRBJ1-4
v_gene: TRBV5-1
CDR3aa: CASSSLARRTGEEKLFF

j_gene: TRBJ2-2
v_gene: TRBV11-3
CDR3aa: CASTQMGNTGELFF

j_gene: TRBJ2-5
v_gene: TRBV4-1
CDR3aa: CASSPLGRGEIQETQYF

j_gene: TRBJ1-1
v_gene: TRBV20-1
CDR3aa: CSASSHTLRDDTEAFF

j_gene: TRBJ2-3
v_gene: TRBV5-1
CDR3aa: CASSPFAGGTDTQYF

j_gene: TRBJ1-2
v_gene: TRBV4-2
CDR3aa: CASSPRLDRGRVANYGYTF

j_gene: TRBJ1-1
v_gene: TRBV5-1
CDR3aa: CASSRSLGDWNTEAFF

j_gene: TRBJ1-6
v_gene: TRBV5-1
CDR3aa: CASSFGQSYNSPLHF

j_gene: TRBJ1-1
v_gene: TRBV18
CDR3aa: CASSRQGAGTEAFF